The T cell receptor beta chain described here comes from a study of T-cell reconstitution after alpha-beta-depleted transplantation in children (dated by TCRdb to the mid-2010s). Describing the broader study: Using TCR repertoire profiling, the study followed T-cell immune reconstitution in a quantitative way in children after TCRalphabeta/CD19-depleted allogeneic hematopoietic cell transplantation. What the work shows at the level of the full study, not this receptor alone: In some patients, the high TCRbeta diversity seen at day 60 was put down to recipient T cells and intrathymic progenitors that had survived conditioning. About two months after transplant, the apparently early recovery of alphabetaT-cell counts reportedly depended on just several hundred clones that had expanded rapidly and came from non-depleted graft cells. The frequencies of hyperexpanded clones fell over the following months, and after one year, T-cell counts and TCRbeta diversity were mostly attributed to newly produced T cells.

V is cut by 6 bases and J by 3 bases, and the space between the germline ends is 14 bases. The cysteine opens and the phenylalanine closes a CDR3 of 14 amino acids. Solely the CDR3 DNA is kept, with 42 bases framed from the first base. CDR1 and CDR2, looked up from the germline V gene, are MGHDK and SYGVNS. The protocol used for the library was PCR. This sample was sequenced with an Illumina HiSeq 2500. TCR library preparation used molecular barcoding, with unique molecular identifiers applied to normalize quantification of the TCRbeta repertoire. TCRdb applied fastp at Q25 and MiXCR to the public reads, then kept only in-frame beta chains. Rows with a matching CDR3 protein are joined into one entry that keeps the most common DNA and genes. The sample data list around 670,000 distinct CDR3 sequences, and over 10% of these were observed just once. 0.65% to 0.9% of the sample comes from the top ten. For this clonotype: It has no known antigen specificity. Per-base qualities were not stored, and no clone one base away is much larger.

The treatment or condition tag for this specimen amounts to: allogeneic hematopoietic cell transplantation with graft depleted of TCRalphabeta T cells and CD19 B cells. The children who served as transplant recipients had been given grafts of TCRalphabeta/CD19-depleted allogeneic hematopoietic cells. The sample here was PBMCs, taken before TCRalphabeta/CD19-depleted stem cell transplant. This receptor chain uses TRBV25-1 and TRBJ1-1; the D gene is perhaps TRBD1, on 5 matching bases. The source of this sequence is a girl aged 2 to 9 with congenital amegakaryocytic thrombocytopenia, due to receive a stem cell transplant. The CDR3 protein is CASRPAGGDTEAFF. DNA sequence: TGTGCCAGCAGGCCGGCCGGGGGGGACACTGAAGCTTTCTTT. The full variable domain, with segments outside the CDR3 supplied by the reference TRBV25-1 and TRBJ1-1 proteins, appears as EADIYQTPRYLVIGTGKKITLECSQTMGHDKMYWYQQDPGMELHLIHYSYGVNSTEKGDLSSESTVSRIRTEHFPLTLESARPSHTSQYLCASRPAGGDTEAFFGQGTRLTVV.